These T cell receptor beta chains were read from a single sample in a study of T cell repertoires in cytomegalovirus infection. No cognate antigen is known for these TCRs. TCRdb reprocessed the reads via MiXCR and lists one record per CDR3 protein. The data show hundreds of thousands of distinct CDR3 sequences, approximately 31% seen once. Sequencing used cultured CD8+ T cells from PBMCs, obtained from culture after CMV antigen stimulation. These TCRs come from a human donor in good health (CMV status not recorded). Some clones in this sample may be carry-over from other donors' samples. Each CDR3 is given with its conserved first and last residue. D genes are given only for firm matches. Clone size is shown for a subset of rows, as once, few, many or a class of expanded clone.

J gene | D gene | clone size | V gene | CDR3 protein | CDR3 DNA
TRBJ2-5 | - | - | TRBV7-9 | CASGQIQETQYF | TGTGCCAGCGGGCAGATACAAGAGACCCAGTACTTC
TRBJ1-1 | - | - | TRBV7-9 | CASSTKQDPTPEAFF | TGTGCCAGCAGCACAAAGCAGGACCCTACGCCTGAAGCTTTCTTT
TRBJ1-6 | - | - | TRBV4-3 | CASSPAAGPSPLHF | TGCGCCAGCAGCCCAGCTGCGGGGCCGTCACCCCTCCACTTT
TRBJ1-2 | TRBD1 | few | TRBV28 | CASSRGQGFQGYTF | TGTGCCAGCAGTCGGGGACAGGGATTCCAGGGCTACACCTTC
TRBJ1-5 | TRBD1 | - | TRBV12-3/TRBV12-4 | CASSLARQGLSQPQHF | TGTGCCAGCAGTTTAGCGAGACAGGGCTTGAGTCAGCCCCAGCATTTT
TRBJ2-2 | - | - | TRBV7-3 | CASSPPESRPGMLFF | TGTGCCAGCAGCCCCCCGGAGTCCCGGCCGGGGATGCTGTTTTTT
TRBJ1-1 | - | few | TRBV6-2/TRBV6-3 | CASSYSKRSLRVGGTEAFF | TGTGCCAGCAGTTACTCGAAACGTTCTCTTCGCGTTGGAGGCACTGAAGCTTTCTTT
TRBJ2-1 | TRBD1 | - | TRBV2 | CASLGGRISTSYNEQFF | TGTGCCAGCCTAGGGGGCAGGATCTCTACATCCTACAATGAGCAGTTCTTC
TRBJ1-1 | - | few | TRBV27 | CASSLWTRGGSSTEAFF | TGTGCCAGCAGTTTATGGACCCGAGGGGGATCCAGCACTGAAGCTTTCTTT
TRBJ2-1 | - | few | TRBV4-2 | CASSYTSSNYNEQFF | TGTGCCAGCAGCTACACTAGCTCTAACTACAATGAGCAGTTCTTC
TRBJ1-2 | - | few | TRBV6-5 | CASSEWDGYGYTF | TGTGCCAGCAGCGAGTGGGACGGCTATGGCTACACCTTC
TRBJ1-2 | - | - | TRBV27 | CASSPLGGLDYGYTF | TGTGCCAGCAGTCCCCTCGGGGGGCTGGACTATGGCTACACCTTC
TRBJ2-3 | TRBD2 | - | TRBV7-3 | CASSASGGEADTQYF | TGTGCCAGCAGCGCCTCGGGGGGGGAAGCAGATACGCAGTATTTT
TRBJ2-1 | - | few | TRBV7-9 | CASSPQLNNEQFF | TGTGCCAGCAGCCCACAACTGAACAATGAGCAGTTCTTC
TRBJ1-5 | TRBD1 | - | TRBV20-1 | CSAWTGGSQPQHF | TGCAGTGCTTGGACAGGGGGTAGCCAGCCCCAGCATTTT
TRBJ2-6 | - | - | TRBV7-4 | CASSLATATAGANVLTF | TGTGCCAGCAGCTTAGCGACAGCCACCGCGGGGGCCAACGTCCTGACTTTC
TRBJ2-5 | - | few | TRBV7-9 | CASSLGEFDTQYF | TGTGCCAGCAGCTTAGGGGAGTTCGATACCCAGTACTTC
TRBJ1-4 | - | - | TRBV7-3 | CASSLRWGDTQEKLFF | TGTGCCAGCAGCTTAAGATGGGGGGACACTCAGGAAAAACTGTTTTTT
TRBJ2-1 | - | - | TRBV2 | CASSGQGADEQFF | TGTGCCAGCAGTGGCCAGGGTGCGGATGAGCAGTTCTTC
TRBJ2-7 | - | - | TRBV15 | CATSRDSYRDPYEQYF | TGTGCCACCAGCAGAGATAGTTACAGGGATCCCTACGAGCAGTACTTC
TRBJ1-1 | - | many | TRBV4-1 | CASSQPPGEAFF | TGCGCCAGCAGCCAGCCTCCCGGGGAAGCTTTCTTT
TRBJ2-7 | - | few | TRBV7-6 | CASSLGRSGIYEQYF | TGTGCCAGCAGCTTAGGCCGATCTGGTATCTACGAGCAGTACTTC
TRBJ2-1 | TRBD2 | - | TRBV6-1 | CASSRTSGGADEQFF | TGTGCCAGCAGTCGAACTAGCGGGGGGGCTGATGAGCAGTTCTTC
TRBJ2-7 | - | few | TRBV6-8 | CASSRQQIPKEQYF | TGTGCCAGCAGTCGACAACAGATTCCCAAAGAGCAGTACTTC
TRBJ1-5 | TRBD1 | - | TRBV12-3/TRBV12-4 | CASSSPGQGWRQPQHF | TGTGCCAGCAGTTCGCCCGGACAGGGTTGGCGCCAGCCCCAGCATTTT
TRBJ2-7 | TRBD2 | many | TRBV28 | CASNPLAGVYEQYF | TGTGCCAGCAATCCTCTAGCGGGCGTCTACGAGCAGTACTTC
TRBJ1-5 | - | - | TRBV27 | CASRPDGGDLRQPQHF | TGTGCCAGCAGGCCAGATGGGGGGGATTTGCGTCAGCCCCAGCATTTT
TRBJ2-1 | TRBD1 | few | TRBV12-3/TRBV12-4 | CASRFITRTGGPPNRWHSYNEQFF | TGTGCCAGCAGGTTCATCACGCGGACAGGGGGACCCCCGAACCGTTGGCATTCCTACAATGAGCAGTTCTTC
TRBJ2-7 | - | - | TRBV7-6 | CASSLASGLEEQYF | TGTGCCAGCAGCTTAGCTTCAGGTTTGGAGGAGCAGTACTTC
TRBJ2-7 | - | - | TRBV14 | CASGYRSYEQYF | TGTGCCAGCGGTTACAGAAGTTACGAGCAGTACTTC
TRBJ2-4 | - | - | TRBV4-2 | CASSQEATARNIQYF | TGTGCCAGCAGCCAAGAAGCGACAGCAAGAAACATTCAGTACTTC
TRBJ1-2 | - | - | TRBV11-2 | CASSSHNAPNYGYTF | TGTGCCAGCAGCTCGCACAACGCCCCTAACTATGGCTACACCTTC
TRBJ2-3 | - | few | TRBV6-1 | CASGEAGTDTQYF | TGTGCCAGCGGAGAGGCAGGGACAGATACGCAGTATTTT
TRBJ2-3 | - | - | TRBV9 | CASSVEGQPSTDTQYF | TGTGCCAGCAGCGTAGAAGGACAGCCTAGCACAGATACGCAGTATTTT
TRBJ2-1 | TRBD1 | few | TRBV15 | CATSVSGGDEQFF | TGTGCCACCAGCGTCTCAGGGGGCGATGAGCAGTTCTTC
TRBJ2-1 | TRBD1 | - | TRBV6-8 | CASSFATGGNEQFF | TGTGCCAGCAGTTTTGCGACAGGGGGCAATGAGCAGTTCTTC
TRBJ1-1 | - | few | TRBV7-9 | CASSLRAVNTEAFF | TGTGCCAGCAGCTTACGGGCAGTGAACACTGAAGCTTTCTTT
TRBJ2-4 | - | - | TRBV5-6 | CASSLVGQGVDKNIQYF | TGTGCCAGCAGCTTGGTGGGGCAGGGCGTAGACAAAAACATTCAGTACTTC
TRBJ2-5 | TRBD1 | few | TRBV7-6 | CASSLAGQDKYF | TGTGCCAGCAGCTTAGCGGGACAGGACAAGTACTTC
TRBJ2-2 | - | few | TRBV11-2 | CASSLVLAGGELFF | TGTGCCAGCAGCTTAGTACTAGCAGGCGGGGAGCTGTTTTTT
TRBJ1-2 | - | few | TRBV6-5 | CASSYGGTYGYTF | TGTGCCAGCAGTTATGGGGGGACCTATGGCTACACCTTC
TRBJ2-3 | TRBD1 | - | TRBV15 | CATSMGQVYYTDTQYF | TGTGCCACCAGCATGGGACAGGTGTATTACACAGATACGCAGTATTTT
TRBJ2-4 | TRBD2 | - | TRBV29-1 | CSVEVRTSGEIAKNIQYF | TGCAGCGTTGAAGTGAGGACTAGCGGGGAAATAGCCAAAAACATTCAGTACTTC
TRBJ2-7 | TRBD2 | few | TRBV5-1 | CASSGGTSGAYHYEQYF | TGCGCCAGCAGCGGAGGGACTAGCGGGGCCTACCACTACGAGCAGTACTTC
TRBJ2-2 | TRBD1 | - | TRBV19 | CASSAYRGMSGELFF | TGTGCCAGTAGTGCCTACAGGGGAATGAGCGGGGAGCTGTTTTTT
TRBJ1-2 | - | many | TRBV6-5 | CASSYFRTSTNYGYTF | TGTGCCAGCAGTTACTTCCGGACATCGACTAACTATGGCTACACCTTC
TRBJ2-7 | - | - | TRBV27 | CASSWGSQKAYEQYF | TGTGCCAGCAGTTGGGGGAGCCAAAAAGCCTACGAGCAGTACTTC
TRBJ2-3 | - | - | TRBV4-2 | CASGRGIIDTQYF | TGTGCCAGCGGTCGGGGAATTATTGATACGCAGTATTTT
TRBJ1-2 | - | - | TRBV27 | CASSVQRGNYGYTF | TGTGCCAGCAGTGTCCAACGGGGGAACTATGGCTACACCTTC
TRBJ2-3 | TRBD2 | few | TRBV7-9 | CASSSLPGLGGDTQYF | TGTGCCAGCAGCTCCCTCCCGGGACTGGGGGGGGATACGCAGTATTTT
TRBJ1-5 | - | - | TRBV3-1 | CASSHGKGGLGNQPQHF | TGTGCCAGCAGCCATGGGAAGGGGGGGCTAGGCAATCAGCCCCAGCATTTT
TRBJ1-1 | TRBD1 | - | TRBV4-1 | CASSQDFGRGQRAFF | TGCGCCAGCAGCCAAGATTTCGGCAGGGGGCAGCGAGCTTTCTTT
TRBJ2-5 | - | - | TRBV7-2 | CASSLNRIPQETQYF | TGTGCCAGCAGCTTGAACAGAATACCACAAGAGACCCAGTACTTC
TRBJ2-2 | - | many | TRBV4-3 | CASSQDRSVDYTGELFF | TGCGCCAGCAGCCAAGATCGGTCAGTCGATTACACCGGGGAGCTGTTTTTT
TRBJ2-2 | - | - | TRBV7-9 | CASSFPNWPGELFF | TGTGCCAGCAGCTTCCCGAACTGGCCCGGGGAGCTGTTTTTT
TRBJ2-2 | - | many | TRBV7-6 | CASSPSSPNRGELFF | TGTGCCAGCAGCCCCTCAAGCCCGAACAGGGGGGAGCTGTTTTTT
TRBJ1-1 | TRBD1 | few | TRBV7-9 | CASSLRPGTGEEMNTEAFF | TGTGCCAGCAGCTTAAGGCCCGGGACAGGAGAGGAAATGAACACTGAAGCTTTCTTT
TRBJ2-1 | TRBD2 | - | TRBV11-2 | CASSKPPSGGWDEQFF | TGTGCCAGCAGCAAGCCCCCTAGCGGGGGGTGGGATGAGCAGTTCTTC
TRBJ2-5 | - | many | TRBV7-2 | CASSPARAEETQYF | TGTGCCAGCAGCCCCGCGCGGGCAGAAGAGACCCAGTACTTC
TRBJ1-4 | TRBD1 | - | TRBV4-1 | CASSQAPHRGPDEKLFF | TGCGCCAGCAGCCAAGCCCCCCACAGGGGGCCGGATGAAAAACTGTTTTTT